Shown below are 11 T cell receptor beta chains from a single sample sequenced in a study of CD8 T cells in ankylosing spondylitis. One entry per CDR3 protein, called by TCRdb with MiXCR from the 5' RACE reads. The data hold approximately 200,000 distinct CDR3 sequences, with 13% observed a single time. Material: blood, either unsorted or a sorted T cell fraction (not recorded which). These TCRs come from a male donor with ankylosing spondylitis or in good health (not recorded which).

The chain carries TRBV6-5 and TRBJ2-1, with D perhaps TRBD1 or TRBD2 (5 bases each). Germline-derived CDR1 and CDR2 are MNHEY and SVGAGI. The V end lost 0 bases, the J end lost 0 bases, and 9 bases lay between the germline ends. The CDR3 sequence is 16 residues long. In nucleotides, the CDR3 is TGTGCCAGCAGTTACTCGGGGGTGAGCTCCTACAATGAGCAGTTCTTC. Translating gives CASSYSGVSSYNEQFF.

V and J are TRBV12-3 or TRBV12-4 and TRBJ2-1, with TRBD1 identical over 8 bases. V trimming: 4 bases; J trimming: 2 bases; junction bases outside the gene matches: 4. The CDR3 extends over 15 amino acids. The CDR3 reads CASSYDRGAYNEQFF. The CDR3, as DNA: TGTGCCAGCAGTTACGACAGGGGCGCCTACAATGAGCAGTTCTTC.

The chain links TRBV4-1 to TRBJ2-3, with D possibly being TRBD1 or TRBD2 (5 bases each). The germline V gene encodes CDR1 MGHRA and CDR2 YSYEKL. Trimming stripped 0 bases from V and 11 bases from J, with 12 bases between. The CDR3 is 13 residues long. Here the CDR3 reads CASSQDPGARQYF. CDR3 DNA: TGCGCCAGCAGCCAAGACCCCGGGGCCCGGCAGTATTTT.

J is TRBJ2-5 and V is TRBV10-1, with D possibly matching TRBD2 (6 bases). The CDR3 has 13 residues. The V end was cut by 2 bases, the J end by 4 bases, with 8 bases between. Germline-derived CDR1 and CDR2 are WNHNN and SYGVQD (reference sequence). CDR3: CASSEGLLETQYF. For the CDR3, the DNA is TGCGCCAGCAGTGAGGGACTATTAGAGACCCAGTACTTC.

This clonotype was seen only a few times. V usage is TRBV27 and J usage is TRBJ2-7; D ambiguous. This CDR3 is 13 amino acids long. CDR1 MNHEY and CDR2 SMNVEV come from the germline V gene (reference sequence). Trimming stripped 0 bases from V and 6 bases from J, with 9 bases between. The CDR3 loop reads CASSLSLASEQYF. Here the CDR3 DNA reads TGTGCCAGCAGTTTATCGTTGGCGTCCGAGCAGTACTTC.

The chain employs TRBV27 and TRBJ2-2; D gene ambiguous. Germline V gene lookup returns CDR1 MNHEY and CDR2 SMNVEV (reference sequence). The CDR3 runs 13 residues. V was trimmed by 0 bases and J by 9 bases, leaving 8 bases between them. DNA for the CDR3: TGTGCCAGCAGTTTATCGTGGGGTTGGGAGCTGTTTTTT. It specifies CASSLSWGWELFF.

This clonotype was detected many times. The chain couples TRBV29-1 to TRBJ1-1, with TRBD1 as a possible D gene (5 bases). V was clipped by 7 bases and J by 0 bases, with 15 bases between them. Germline values: CDR1 SQVTM, CDR2 ANQGSEA. The CDR3 sequence is 14 residues long. The CDR3 sequence: CSAWGGDLNTEAFF. DNA for the CDR3: TGCAGCGCCTGGGGGGGAGACTTGAACACTGAAGCTTTCTTT.

The genes are TRBV29-1 and TRBJ2-5; 8 bases map to TRBD1. CDR1 and CDR2 from the germline V gene are SQVTM and ANQGSEA. The J segment lost 3 bases and the V segment lost 8 bases, leaving 8 bases of the junction unmatched. This CDR3 has 13 amino acids. Here the CDR3 reads CSTRTGFEETQYF. The CDR3 DNA is TGCAGCACGCGGACAGGGTTTGAAGAGACCCAGTACTTC.

The chain employs TRBV5-1 and TRBJ2-5; 11 bases align to TRBD1. The length of the CDR3 is 15 residues. The trim removed 2 bases at V and 6 bases at J, leaving 6 bases unmatched. CDR1 and CDR2 from the germline V gene are SGHRS and YFSETQ. As DNA, the CDR3 is TGCGCCAGCAGCTTTCAGGGACAGGGGGAAAAGACCCAGTACTTC. It is translated as CASSFQGQGEKTQYF.

This chain joins TRBV7-6 and TRBJ1-1; 9 bases map to TRBD1. In germline, CDR1 is SGHVS, CDR2 FNYEAQ. This CDR3 region has 15 residues. V shed 5 bases, J shed 0 bases, and the junction held 4 bases outside the gene matches. DNA of the CDR3: TGTGCCAGCAGCACGGGACAGGGTATGAACACTGAAGCTTTCTTT. It specifies CASSTGQGMNTEAFF.

The J gene is TRBJ2-1, the V gene TRBV9; 10 nucleotides agree with TRBD2. The germline V gene encodes CDR1 SGDLS and CDR2 YYNGEE. CDR3 length: 16 residues. V was clipped by 3 bases and J by 7 bases; unmatched bases: 10. The CDR3: CASSARRAGGPNEQFF. The CDR3 DNA sequence: TGTGCCAGCAGCGCGAGGCGAGCGGGGGGGCCGAATGAGCAGTTCTTC.